This is a list of T cell receptor beta chains from one sample in a study of vaccination and CD4 T cells after COVID-19. From the PCR reads, TCRdb called clonotypes with MiXCR, one entry per CDR3 protein. The repertoire holds some 23,000 distinct CDR3 sequences, roughly 44% seen once, with 19% in the top ten. What these receptors recognize is not known. The source was CD4+ T cells from blood, cultured in vitro, collected before SARS-CoV-2 vaccination. These TCRs come from a human donor who received a COVID-19 vaccine. Both conserved end residues are part of each CDR3. D genes are given only for firm matches. A clone size is listed for some rows: how often the clone was seen (once, few, many), or a class if it is expanded.

D: .
size: few
V: TRBV20-1
J: TRBJ1-1
CDR3: CSARDLSENTEAFF
DNA: TGCAGTGCTAGAGATCTGAGCGAGAACACTGAAGCTTTCTTT

D: .
size: .
V: TRBV19
J: TRBJ2-3
CDR3: CASSISVFLDTQYF
DNA: TGTGCCAGTAGTATATCGGTGTTCTTAGATACGCAGTATTTT

D: TRBD1
size: .
V: TRBV7-8
J: TRBJ1-2
CDR3: CASSYNRGYTSGYTF
DNA: TGTGCCAGCAGCTACAACAGGGGATATACTAGTGGCTACACCTTC

D: .
size: .
V: TRBV29-1
J: TRBJ2-1
CDR3: CSVAGSSYNEQFF
DNA: TGCAGCGTTGCGGGGAGCTCCTACAATGAGCAGTTCTTC

D: .
size: .
V: TRBV14
J: TRBJ2-7
CDR3: CASSPNAGYEQYF
DNA: TGTGCCAGCAGCCCAAATGCCGGCTACGAGCAGTACTTC

D: .
size: .
V: TRBV21-1
J: TRBJ1-6
CDR3: CASSKGHHSYNSPLHF
DNA: TGTGCCAGCAGCAAAGGACATCACTCCTATAATTCACCCCTCCACTTT

D: .
size: .
V: TRBV6-4
J: TRBJ2-3
CDR3: CASSDTAADTQYF
DNA: TGTGCCAGCAGTGACACCGCAGCAGATACGCAGTATTTT

D: .
size: few
V: TRBV7-6
J: TRBJ2-5
CDR3: CASSLAFSGRLLGETQYF
DNA: TGTGCCAGCAGCTTAGCGTTCTCCGGACGCCTGTTGGGAGAGACCCAGTACTTC

D: TRBD1
size: few
V: TRBV19
J: TRBJ1-1
CDR3: CATTEERTGVNTEAFF
DNA: TGTGCCACCACGGAAGAAAGGACAGGGGTGAACACTGAAGCTTTCTTT

D: TRBD1
size: .
V: TRBV4-2
J: TRBJ1-1
CDR3: CASSETGGRGLTEAFF
DNA: TGTGCCAGCAGCGAAACCGGCGGCAGGGGGCTCACTGAAGCTTTCTTT

D: TRBD1
size: few
V: TRBV6-5
J: TRBJ1-1
CDR3: CASSYLITGGNTEAFF
DNA: TGTGCCAGCAGTTACTTAATAACAGGGGGCAACACTGAAGCTTTCTTT

D: TRBD1
size: .
V: TRBV19
J: TRBJ2-7
CDR3: CASSTRTGSYEQYF
DNA: TGTGCCAGTAGTACCCGGACAGGGTCCTACGAGCAGTACTTC

D: .
size: .
V: TRBV7-9
J: TRBJ2-7
CDR3: CASSSSGFSYEQYF
DNA: TGTGCCAGCAGCTCATCAGGGTTCTCCTACGAGCAGTACTTC

D: .
size: .
V: TRBV20-1
J: TRBJ2-3
CDR3: CSAEGVDTQYF
DNA: TGCAGTGCTGAAGGGGTAGATACGCAGTATTTT

D: .
size: few
V: TRBV10-3
J: TRBJ1-2
CDR3: CAISEFTTRTSRGYTF
DNA: TGTGCCATCAGTGAGTTCACCACGAGGACGTCTCGAGGCTACACCTTC

D: .
size: .
V: TRBV11-2
J: TRBJ1-2
CDR3: CASSLDRRFGYTF
DNA: TGTGCCAGCAGCTTAGACAGGCGTTTTGGCTACACCTTC

D: .
size: .
V: TRBV10-3
J: TRBJ1-2
CDR3: CAISAGSSNYGYTF
DNA: TGTGCCATCAGCGCGGGGTCCAGTAACTATGGCTACACCTTC

D: .
size: few
V: TRBV30
J: TRBJ1-2
CDR3: CAWSAGSSALGGTSYTF
DNA: TGTGCCTGGAGTGCAGGGAGTTCTGCGCTGGGTGGGACCTCGTACACCTTC

D: .
size: few
V: TRBV10-3
J: TRBJ1-2
CDR3: CAISQQSGGVNYGYTF
DNA: TGTGCCATCAGTCAACAATCGGGGGGCGTAAACTATGGCTACACCTTC

D: .
size: .
V: TRBV10-1
J: TRBJ2-7
CDR3: CASSETLYEQYF
DNA: TGCGCCAGCAGTGAGACCCTCTACGAGCAGTACTTC

D: .
size: few
V: TRBV2
J: TRBJ1-5
CDR3: CASRYSQGPYQPQHF
DNA: TGTGCCAGCCGCTACTCTCAGGGTCCCTATCAGCCCCAGCATTTT

D: .
size: .
V: TRBV5-1
J: TRBJ2-1
CDR3: CASGKGNEQFF
DNA: TGCGCCAGCGGGAAAGGTAATGAGCAGTTCTTC

D: .
size: .
V: TRBV29-1
J: TRBJ2-7
CDR3: CSGGDSSYEQYF
DNA: TGCAGCGGCGGGGACAGCTCCTACGAGCAGTACTTC

D: TRBD2
size: .
V: TRBV12-3/TRBV12-4
J: TRBJ2-3
CDR3: CASSRDAGDTDTQYF
DNA: TGTGCCAGCAGTCGCGATGCGGGGGACACAGATACGCAGTATTTT

D: .
size: .
V: TRBV5-1
J: TRBJ2-7
CDR3: CASSFGGYEQYF
DNA: TGCGCCAGCAGCTTCGGGGGCTACGAGCAGTACTTC

D: TRBD2
size: .
V: TRBV12-3/TRBV12-4
J: TRBJ2-7
CDR3: CASTPTGGAFEQYF
DNA: TGTGCCAGCACCCCGACCGGGGGGGCGTTTGAGCAGTACTTC

D: .
size: .
V: TRBV6-5
J: TRBJ2-3
CDR3: CASSLVGGAVDTQYF
DNA: TGTGCCAGCAGTTTGGTAGGGGGGGCCGTAGATACGCAGTATTTT

D: TRBD1
size: .
V: TRBV6-1
J: TRBJ1-2
CDR3: CASSITTGRDGYTF
DNA: TGTGCCAGCAGCATAACGACAGGGAGGGATGGCTACACCTTC

D: .
size: few
V: TRBV6-5
J: TRBJ2-1
CDR3: CASSYRGSEQFF
DNA: TGTGCCAGCAGTTACAGGGGTAGTGAGCAGTTCTTC

D: .
size: .
V: TRBV18
J: TRBJ1-6
CDR3: CASSLDPNSPLHF
DNA: TGTGCCAGCTCACTGGACCCCAATTCACCCCTCCACTTT

D: .
size: few
V: TRBV6-5
J: TRBJ1-2
CDR3: CASSYSTGAGYGYTF
DNA: TGTGCCAGCAGTTACTCGACGGGGGCAGGCTATGGCTACACCTTC

D: TRBD1
size: few
V: TRBV20-1
J: TRBJ1-1
CDR3: CSALDNFRDRGLDTEAFF
DNA: TGCAGTGCCCTGGACAACTTCCGGGACAGGGGTTTGGACACTGAAGCTTTCTTT

D: TRBD1
size: few
V: TRBV7-9
J: TRBJ2-5
CDR3: CASSRTLGTGGSTQYF
DNA: TGTGCCAGCAGCCGAACCTTGGGGACAGGGGGCTCGACCCAGTACTTC

D: .
size: .
V: TRBV29-1
J: TRBJ1-1
CDR3: CSVEERARREAFF
DNA: TGCAGCGTTGAAGAGCGCGCCAGAAGAGAAGCTTTCTTT

D: .
size: .
V: TRBV5-8
J: TRBJ2-7
CDR3: CASSPRQLSSYEQYF
DNA: TGTGCCAGCAGCCCCAGACAGCTTAGCTCCTACGAGCAGTACTTC

D: .
size: .
V: TRBV12-3/TRBV12-4
J: TRBJ2-1
CDR3: CASSFRDEQFF
DNA: TGTGCCAGCAGTTTCCGTGATGAGCAGTTCTTC

D: TRBD2
size: .
V: TRBV7-2
J: TRBJ2-5
CDR3: CASSSGLAGGQETQYF
DNA: TGTGCCAGCAGCTCGGGGCTAGCGGGGGGGCAAGAGACCCAGTACTTC

D: TRBD2
size: .
V: TRBV6-2/TRBV6-3
J: TRBJ2-5
CDR3: CASRRTSGVTGETQYF
DNA: TGTGCCAGCAGGCGGACTAGCGGGGTTACCGGAGAGACCCAGTACTTC

D: .
size: .
V: TRBV6-1
J: TRBJ2-5
CDR3: CASSPGRIQETQYF
DNA: TGTGCCAGCAGCCCGGGACGGATACAAGAGACCCAGTACTTC

D: .
size: .
V: TRBV9
J: TRBJ2-6
CDR3: CASSPNMERGANVLTF
DNA: TGTGCCAGCAGCCCCAACATGGAACGCGGGGCCAACGTCCTGACTTTC

D: TRBD1
size: few
V: TRBV2
J: TRBJ1-2
CDR3: CASSRDRDHYGYTF
DNA: TGTGCCAGCAGTCGGGACAGGGACCACTATGGCTACACCTTC

D: .
size: .
V: TRBV5-1
J: TRBJ2-3
CDR3: CASSARLSTDTQYF
DNA: TGCGCCAGCAGCGCCCGACTATCAACAGATACGCAGTATTTT

D: .
size: .
V: TRBV21-1
J: TRBJ2-3
CDR3: CASSTSTRSGDTQYF
DNA: TGTGCCAGCAGCACCTCGACCCGGTCGGGCGATACGCAGTATTTT

D: TRBD2
size: .
V: TRBV5-1
J: TRBJ2-3
CDR3: CASRVSGTSADTQYF
DNA: TGCGCCAGCAGGGTTTCCGGGACTAGCGCAGATACGCAGTATTTT

D: .
size: .
V: TRBV7-3
J: TRBJ2-2
CDR3: CASSLALSAELFF
DNA: TGTGCCAGCAGCTTGGCCCTCTCGGCGGAGCTGTTTTTT

D: .
size: few
V: TRBV30
J: TRBJ1-1
CDR3: CAWSPHVESTEAFF
DNA: TGTGCCTGGAGTCCACATGTAGAGTCCACTGAAGCTTTCTTT

D: TRBD2
size: few
V: TRBV7-2
J: TRBJ2-3
CDR3: CASSFGGALTTDTQYF
DNA: TGTGCCAGCAGCTTCGGGGGGGCCTTAACCACAGATACGCAGTATTTT

D: TRBD1
size: .
V: TRBV28
J: TRBJ1-2
CDR3: CASREDRSTYGYTF
DNA: TGTGCCAGCCGAGAGGACAGGTCTACCTATGGCTACACCTTC

D: .
size: .
V: TRBV7-9
J: TRBJ2-7
CDR3: CASSPYNEQYF
DNA: TGTGCCAGCAGCCCCTACAATGAGCAGTACTTC

D: .
size: .
V: TRBV5-1
J: TRBJ1-5
CDR3: CASSPTGEGTQPQHF
DNA: TGCGCCAGCAGCCCCACCGGGGAGGGTACGCAGCCCCAGCATTTT

D: TRBD2
size: .
V: TRBV18
J: TRBJ2-3
CDR3: CASSPRPNSGGAPDTQYF
DNA: TGTGCCAGCTCACCGCGACCTAATTCCGGGGGGGCCCCAGATACGCAGTATTTT

D: TRBD2
size: few
V: TRBV10-1
J: TRBJ2-1
CDR3: CASSRTSGRLDEQFF
DNA: TGCGCCAGCAGTAGGACTAGCGGGAGGTTGGATGAGCAGTTCTTC

D: TRBD1
size: .
V: TRBV12-3/TRBV12-4
J: TRBJ1-2
CDR3: CASRGQGTGHYGYTF
DNA: TGTGCCAGCAGAGGACAGGGAACGGGGCACTATGGCTACACCTTC

D: .
size: .
V: TRBV10-1
J: TRBJ2-6
CDR3: CASIRGSGANVLTF
DNA: TGCGCCAGCATAAGGGGCTCTGGGGCCAACGTCCTGACTTTC